Presented here are 8 T cell receptor beta chains from one specimen sequenced in a study of blood T cell repertoires in COVID-19. The method was immunoSEQ multiplex PCR; TCRdb's version includes in-frame clones alone and lacks a portion of them. The sample lists approximately 470,000 clones; 80% to 90% were seen once. The sample consisted of peripheral blood. These receptors came from a human donor in a cohort sampled during active COVID-19.

The gene calls are TRBV30 and TRBJ1-1, with a weak D call TRBD1 (5 bases). The ends were cut back, 2 bases at V and 5 bases at J, with 18 bases in the middle. The CDR3 totals 15 residues. The V gene's germline CDR1 is GTSNPN and CDR2 SVGIG (reference sequence). CDR3 in amino acids: CAWSPTPGGETEAFF. CDR3 DNA sequence: TGTGCCTGGAGTCCGACCCCCGGGGGGGAAACTGAAGCTTTCTTT.

The chain's CDR3 is CASSSQGQGATEAFF. CDR3 sequence (DNA): TGTGCCAGCAGCTCCCAAGGACAGGGGGCAACTGAAGCTTTCTTT. V is TRBV7-9 and J is TRBJ1-1, with 11 bases that match TRBD1. Unmatched junction bases numbered 6, after V lost 4 bases and J lost 5 bases. The CDR3 length is 15 residues. From germline, CDR1 is SEHNR and CDR2 FQNEAQ (reference sequence).

The rearrangement uses TRBV5-4 and TRBJ2-1, with 9 bases lining up with TRBD2. The length of the CDR3 is 16 residues. The ends lost 1 base at V and 7 bases at J; junction bases unmatched: 9. Germline CDR1 is SGHNT and CDR2 is YYREEE (reference sequence). The CDR3 nucleotides read TGTGCCAGCAGCTTGCAAGGGCGGGAGGGCGAAAATGAGCAGTTCTTC. Translated, it gives CASSLQGREGENEQFF.

The chain employs TRBV5-1 and TRBJ2-2; D gene uncertain. The V gene's germline CDR1 is SGHRS and CDR2 YFSETQ. The CDR3 totals 14 residues. The V gene lost 2 bases and the J gene lost 1 base, with 6 bases spanning the gap. The CDR3 coding sequence is TGCGCCAGCAGCTTTGACAAGAACACCGGGGAGCTGTTTTTT. Translated, it gives CASSFDKNTGELFF.

The V and J genes are TRBV30 and TRBJ1-3, with TRBD1 matching over 7 bases. V was clipped by 5 bases and J by 2 bases; unmatched bases: 6. The CDR3 contains 14 residues. The germline gives CDR1 GTSNPN, CDR2 SVGIG (reference sequence). The CDR3 coding sequence is TGTGCCTGGGGGGACAGTCCTACTGGAAACACCATATATTTT. As protein: CAWGDSPTGNTIYF.

The chain recombines TRBV5-5 with TRBJ1-3, with D possibly TRBD1 on 6 matching bases. CDR1 and CDR2 (germline): SGHKS, YYEKEE (reference sequence). Trimming left V 4 bases short and J 4 bases short, with 12 bases between. CDR3 size: 14 residues. As DNA, the CDR3 is TGTGCCAGCAGCATACCAGGACAGGGAAACACCATATATTTT. Its translation is CASSIPGQGNTIYF.

This rearrangement joins TRBV6-5 to TRBJ2-2; D is unresolved. The length of the CDR3 is 14 residues. Trimming removed 5 bases from V and 1 base from J, with 8 bases in between. CDR1 and CDR2 (germline): MNHEY, SVGAGI. The DNA of the CDR3 is TGTGCCAGCAGTCACGACTTGAACACCGGGGAGCTGTTTTTT. The encoded protein is CASSHDLNTGELFF.

The V gene is TRBV5-1, the J gene TRBJ2-2; 16 nucleotides align to TRBD2. The V and J ends lost 3 bases and 5 bases, in that order; junction bases with no gene match: 13. The germline V gene encodes CDR1 SGHRS and CDR2 YFSETQ. CDR3 length: 20 residues. CDR3 DNA sequence: TGCGCCAGCAGCTCCTTATTACCGGGACTAGCGGGAGGGGAAACCGGGGAGCTGTTTTTT. Protein sequence: CASSSLLPGLAGGETGELFF.